This T cell receptor (beta chain) came from a study of blood T cell repertoires in COVID-19. For the study at large: The analysed material was cDNA or gDNA that came from T cells, B-cell-depleted T cells, or PBMCs.

Per the original data handling: Reference gene primer amplification gave estimated nucleated cell counts. Repertoires were generated with immunoSEQ multiplex PCR, while TCRdb's copy carries only in-frame clones and drops some. V and J calls and clone size come straight from that table; D and trimming were deduced from the DNA. The repertoire holds approximately 230,000 clones, with about 88% as singletons. The CDR3 is 13 amino acids. Per germline, CDR1 MNHNS and CDR2 SASEGT. Trimming removed 2 bases at V and 1 base at J, with 5 bases between. Points on this clone: The same CDR3 also results from other DNA sequences found in this sample.

The receptor was derived from a middle-aged woman who had recovered from COVID-19. The chain joins TRBV6-1 to TRBJ1-1, with D maybe TRBD1 (5 bases). The material sequenced was peripheral blood. The DNA of the CDR3 is TGTGCCAGCAGTGAACAGGGGAACACTGAAGCTTTCTTT. Its protein product is CASSEQGNTEAFF.